These 5 T cell receptor beta chains originate from one sample sequenced in a study of OX40 agonist ivuxolimab in advanced cancers. Method: immunoSEQ multiplex PCR; TCRdb's copy keeps in-frame clones and lacks some. Found here are about 83,000 clones, over 75% of them singletons; the top ten hold 0.6% to 0.85%. Sample: CD4+ or CD8+ T cells sorted from blood, taken in a trial of the OX40 agonist ivuxolimab. The receptor set was obtained from an adult with an advanced solid tumor such as melanoma, head and neck, liver or kidney cancer.

The chain combines TRBV19 with TRBJ1-1; 9 bases match TRBD1. The CDR3 runs 17 residues. CDR1 and CDR2 from the germline V gene are LNHDA and SQIVND (reference sequence). The V and J ends lost 4 bases and 1 base, in that order; junction bases with no gene match: 10. Written as DNA, the CDR3 is TGTGCCAGTAGTACCGCCGGGACAGGGTGGGGGAACACTGAAGCTTTCTTT. Its translation: CASSTAGTGWGNTEAFF.

This chain joins TRBV11-3 and TRBJ1-5; TRBD1 aligns across 10 bases. Germline values: CDR1 SGHNT, CDR2 YENEEA. The CDR3 loop spans 15 amino acids. With 1 base clipped from V and 6 bases from J, the junction kept 3 bases outside the gene matches. The CDR3: CASSLGQGACQPQHF. The CDR3 DNA reads as TGTGCCAGCAGCTTAGGACAGGGGGCTTGTCAGCCCCAGCATTTT.

The chain couples TRBV19 to TRBJ1-1, with unresolved D. The CDR3 has 15 residues. Germline CDR1 and CDR2: LNHDA and SQIVND (reference sequence). Trimming took 3 bases from V and 4 from J, leaving 15 bases between them. CDR3 in DNA: TGTGCCAGTAGTATTACGGAGGGCGCGGGCACTGAAGCTTTCTTT. It encodes CASSITEGAGTEAFF. The complete variable domain, with remaining parts taken from reference TRBV19 and TRBJ1-1, reads DGGITQSPKYLFRKEGQNVTLSCEQNLNHDAMYWYRQDPGQGLRLIYYSQIVNDFQKGDIAEGYSVSREKKESFPLTVTSAQKNPTAFYLCASSITEGAGTEAFFGQGTRLTVV.

This clone was seen once. One end of the junction varies from germline; a read error may be responsible. The chain is built from TRBV6-5 and TRBJ2-5; D perhaps matches TRBD2 (5 bases). The length of the CDR3 is 15 residues. Germline CDR1 is MNHEY and CDR2 is SVGAGI. Here the CDR3 DNA reads TGTACCAGCAGTTTCACCGGGAATACGGAAGAGACCCAGTACTTC. This sequence encodes CTSSFTGNTEETQYF.

The chain uses TRBV6-1 and TRBJ2-2; 8 bases match TRBD2. V lost 7 bases and J lost 2; bases outside the gene matches: 6. The CDR3 is made up of 15 amino acids. Per the germline V gene, CDR1 is MNHNS and CDR2 is SASEGT. The CDR3 loop is CASNNGRANTGELFF. In nucleotides, the CDR3 is TGTGCCAGCAATAACGGGAGGGCCAACACCGGGGAGCTGTTTTTT.